The clone carrying this T cell receptor beta chain showed up just a few times. Its antigen is currently unknown. V dropped 1 base and J dropped 6 bases, with 16 bases sitting between them. Germline V gives CDR1 MGHRA, CDR2 YSYEKL. This CDR3 spans 17 amino acids. The data were obtained in a study of T cell responses to AZD1222 COVID-19 vaccine. Turning to the study itself: Second doses that came at about 4 or about 12 weeks were put together.

Study results and caveats: The CD4 TCRs associated with vaccination extended across spike and predominated at 160-218 and 743-854. Only five to seven AZD1222 recipients tested seropositive at baseline.

Here immunoSEQ multiplex PCR was the method, and the copy in TCRdb shows in-frame clones only, minus some. Here the sample spans 75,000 to 100,000 clones, about nine tenths being singletons. Specimen: peripheral blood, collected on day 0 of AZD1222 vaccination. The rearrangement links TRBV4-1 to TRBJ1-6; D call uncertain. The TCR comes from an adult in good health. The CDR3: CASSQGPPRALNSPLHF. The CDR3 nucleotides read TGCGCCAGCAGCCAAGGGCCCCCCAGAGCCCTTAATTCACCCCTCCACTTT.